This T cell receptor beta chain was sequenced in a study of cytomegalovirus exposure and HLA in healthy donors. The overall study: Out of roughly 200 million T cells, an earlier analysis found around 110 million unique TCR beta sequences in total. An early release of data contained approximately 80 million unique TCRs, which came from HLA-typed donors. Study conclusions and caveats: Rarity held for most TCR sequences, but there were some public TCRs that occurred in many donors. Earlier results showed most TCR beta V segments being productive about 87% or about 30% of the time.

The CDR3 sequence is 13 residues long. V shed 3 bases and J shed 0 bases, with 8 bases lying between them. The germline V gene encodes CDR1 SQVTM and CDR2 ANQGSEA. Worth noting for this clone: The antigen is not known.

The PCR employed 60 Vbeta primers together with 13 Jbeta primers. Using immunoSEQ multiplex PCR, the repertoire was profiled, and TCRdb retains in-frame clones only, with some absent. The profile shows 83,000 or so clones, about 75% of them singletons. The sequenced sample was PBMCs. The TCR comes from a female donor in good health and CMV-seronegative. The chain uses TRBV29-1 and TRBJ1-1; D is ambiguous. CDR3 residues: CSVDDGMNTEAFF. The CDR3 coding sequence is TGCAGCGTTGACGACGGGATGAACACTGAAGCTTTCTTT.